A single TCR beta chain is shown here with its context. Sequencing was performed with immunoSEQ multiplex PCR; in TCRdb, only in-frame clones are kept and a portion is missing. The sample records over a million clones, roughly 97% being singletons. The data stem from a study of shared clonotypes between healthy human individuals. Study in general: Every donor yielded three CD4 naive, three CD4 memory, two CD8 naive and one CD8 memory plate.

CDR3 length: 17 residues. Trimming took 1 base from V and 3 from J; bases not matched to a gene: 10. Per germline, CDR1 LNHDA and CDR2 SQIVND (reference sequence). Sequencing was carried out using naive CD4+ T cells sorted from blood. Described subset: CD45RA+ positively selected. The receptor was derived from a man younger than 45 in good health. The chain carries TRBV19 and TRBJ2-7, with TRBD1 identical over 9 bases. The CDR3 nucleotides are TGTGCCAGTAGTATAGGCTCGGGACAGGGCTCTCGCTACGAGCAGTACTTC. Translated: CASSIGSGQGSRYEQYF.